This T cell receptor (beta chain) was retrieved from a study of blood T cell repertoires in COVID-19 (dated by TCRdb to 2020 to 2021). Turning to the overall study: Collaborator samples came from the United States, Italy and Spain and covered acute and convalescent phases of COVID-19. The material from the prospective study consisted of cDNA or gDNA derived from T cells, B-cell-depleted T cells, or PBMCs. Subjects who had been exposed to COVID-19, were actively infected with it, or had recovered from it provided the deeply sampled blood TCRbeta repertoires that made up the dataset. A freely available public database, intended as a resource for researchers studying the immune response to SARS-CoV-2, is where the repertoires were released. The samples were drawn from two sources: the first 160 participants of the ongoing ImmuneRACE study, and 950 to 1,500 subjects contributed by 6 global collaborators. The sample metadata nearly always contained a de-identified subject ID, COVID-19 status, age in years and sex. Where available, HLA class I and class II types were obtained from metadata supplied by the sample provider rather than from assay-based typing.

What the research found in general, with its limitations: The quantity of clinical and demographic metadata differed by source and by participant and was supplied without curation.

TCRbeta CDR3 regions were amplified from genomic DNA by means of the immunoSEQ Assay, a bias-controlled multiplex PCR. The authors' pipeline ran thus. Within the assay, amplification of reference gene primers was used to estimate how many nucleated cells each sample contained. To quantify the absolute abundance of each unique TCRbeta CDR3 rearrangement, sequence reads were collapsed and filtered. For each sample, productive Simpson clonality was calculated as the square root of Simpson's diversity index over productive rearrangements. TCRdb mirrors the immuneACCESS table, restricted to in-frame sequences. Some clones are absent from its copies; in checked studies, under half trace to an unresolved V gene, and the reason for the others is unknown. The DNA was the basis for D and trimming; V, J and clone size are from that table. The sample table holds approximately 200,000 clones, of which 65% to 90% were seen once. The top ten hold approximately 4.8% of the sample.

Enrolling through a virtual design, the prospective study's participants ranged in age from roughly 18 to 89 years and lived across roughly 24 United States geographic areas. In the prospective study, cohorts were assigned on the basis of participant-reported clinical history obtained from a screening survey and a study questionnaire. Exposed participants had been in contact with someone with a PCR-confirmed or clinician-diagnosed COVID-19 case within 2 weeks of study entry. Each participant in the prospective study had whole blood, serum and a nasopharyngeal or oropharyngeal swab collected by mobile phlebotomists. Prospective study participants could optionally give additional blood draws and questionnaires over an approximately two-month period. Before DNA extraction, blood samples from the prospective study were shipped at room temperature or frozen. Including cysteine and phenylalanine, the CDR3 has 16 amino acids. Only the CDR3 region is kept as DNA, spanning 48 bases read in frame from base 1. From V the trimming removes 3 bases and from J it removes 5 bases, while the gene matches leave 12 bases of the junction unaccounted for. CDR1 and CDR2, per the germline V gene, are SGDLS and YYNGEE.

This clone was seen a single time. What this receptor recognizes is not known. Qualities for individual bases were not recorded, and no much larger clone is one base off. The chain was built from TRBV9 and TRBJ1-2, with 8 bases in between that match TRBD1. The TCR sequence derives from a woman in her twenties or thirties who had been exposed to COVID-19. Sequencing was done on a sample of PBMCs or T cells enriched from blood (not recorded which). Here is the DNA: TGTGCCAGCAGCGCCTTGCTACAGGGGGTGAGGTATGGCTACACCTTC. Translated, it gives CASSALLQGVRYGYTF.